Below are 4 T cell receptor beta chains sequenced from a single sample in a study of shared clonotypes between healthy human individuals. Profiling relied on immunoSEQ multiplex PCR, and the TCRdb table lists in-frame clones only, not all of them. This sample yields approximately 2.4 million clones, of which under 97% are seen a single time; more than 0.1% belongs to the top ten. The sequencing sample was made of naive CD4+ T cells sorted from blood. Subset defined: CD45RA+ positively selected. These receptors all come from a man younger than 35 in good health.

The chain carries TRBV15 and TRBJ2-1, with D perhaps matching TRBD1 (5 bases). The germline V gene has CDR1 LNHNV and CDR2 YYDKDF (reference sequence). Trimming stripped 0 bases from V and 10 bases from J, with 13 bases between. The length of the CDR3 is 14 residues. CDR3 in amino acids: CATSRDQPPGEQFF. The CDR3 DNA reads TGTGCCACCAGCAGAGATCAACCCCCAGGGGAGCAGTTCTTC. Full variable domain (rest looked up from reference TRBV15 and TRBJ2-1): DAMVIQNPRYQVTQFGKPVTLSCSQTLNHNVMYWYQQKSSQAPKLLFHYYDKDFNNEADTPDNFQSRRPNTSFCFLDIRSPGLGDTAMYLCATSRDQPPGEQFFGPGTRLTVL.

In this sample, this clone turned up once. The V gene is TRBV6-4, the J gene TRBJ1-4; weak D call: TRBD1 (5 bases). Per the germline V gene, CDR1 is MRHNA and CDR2 is SNTAGT. There are 15 residues in the CDR3. V lost 2 bases, J lost 5 bases, and 12 bases lay in between. CDR3 in DNA: TGTGCCAGCAGTGACCCCGGACGGGACAATGAAAAACTGTTTTTT. As protein: CASSDPGRDNEKLFF.

This clone was recorded only once. The same CDR3 also results from other DNA sequences found in this sample. The rearrangement uses TRBV5-1 and TRBJ2-3; TRBD1 matches at 7 bases. CDR3 length: 16 amino acids. Germline values: CDR1 SGHRS, CDR2 YFSETQ. V shed 0 bases and J 2 bases; nucleotides not matched to a gene: 6. DNA of the CDR3: TGCGCCAGCAGCTTGGGACAGGGTGGTCCCACAGATACGCAGTATTTT. This encodes CASSLGQGGPTDTQYF.

The chain has TRBV7-6 and TRBJ2-6; D may correspond to TRBD1 or TRBD2 (5 bases each). Germline CDR1 reads SGHVS; CDR2 reads FNYEAQ. This CDR3 has 20 amino acids. Trimming took off 1 base at V and 2 bases at J, with 21 bases between the two ends. CDR3 region: CASSLGIPGPGDAGANVLTF. CDR3 DNA: TGTGCCAGCAGCTTAGGGATACCGGGACCAGGAGACGCTGGGGCCAACGTCCTGACTTTC.